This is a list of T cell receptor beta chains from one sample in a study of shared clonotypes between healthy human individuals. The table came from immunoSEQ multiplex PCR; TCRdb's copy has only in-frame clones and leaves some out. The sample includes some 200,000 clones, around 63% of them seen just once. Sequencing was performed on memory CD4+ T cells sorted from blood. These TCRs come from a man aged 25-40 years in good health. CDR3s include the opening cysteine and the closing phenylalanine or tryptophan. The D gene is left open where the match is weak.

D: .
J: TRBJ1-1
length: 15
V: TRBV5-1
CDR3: CASSLSQGPLAEAFF

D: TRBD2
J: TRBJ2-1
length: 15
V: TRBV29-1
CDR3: CSVGPLAATYNEQFF

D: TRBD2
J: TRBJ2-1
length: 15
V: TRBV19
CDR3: CASKFRAGEHNEQFF

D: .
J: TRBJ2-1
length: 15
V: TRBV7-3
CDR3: CASSPQAGVHNEQFF

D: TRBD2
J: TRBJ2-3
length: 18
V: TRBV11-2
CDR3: CASSLGGASGRVTDTQYF

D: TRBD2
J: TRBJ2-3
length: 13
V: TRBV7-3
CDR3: CASSLREGDTQYF

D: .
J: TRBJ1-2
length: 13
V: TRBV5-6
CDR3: CASIPRAGWGYTF

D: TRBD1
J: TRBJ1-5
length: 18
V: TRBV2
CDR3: CASSLRDSRIYSNQPQHF

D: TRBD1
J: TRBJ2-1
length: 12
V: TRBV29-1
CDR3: CSFPLGGQGQFF

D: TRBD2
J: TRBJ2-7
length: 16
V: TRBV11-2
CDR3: CASSHGLAGANYEQYF

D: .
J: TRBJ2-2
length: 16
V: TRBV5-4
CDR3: CASSLAESRNTGELFF

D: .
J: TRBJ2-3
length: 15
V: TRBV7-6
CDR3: CASSKGPASTDTQYF

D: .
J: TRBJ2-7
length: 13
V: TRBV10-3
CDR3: CAISIVPEREQYF

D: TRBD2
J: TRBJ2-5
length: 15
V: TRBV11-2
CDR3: CASSLDPGGAETQYF

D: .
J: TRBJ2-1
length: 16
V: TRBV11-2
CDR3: CASSNLASRAYNEQFF

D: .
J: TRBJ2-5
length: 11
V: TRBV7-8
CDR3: CASSAQETQYF

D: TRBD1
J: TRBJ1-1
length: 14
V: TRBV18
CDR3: CASSLIDRGPEAFF

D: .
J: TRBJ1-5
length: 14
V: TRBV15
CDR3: CATRGGNSNQPQHF

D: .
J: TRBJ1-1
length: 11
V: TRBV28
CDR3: CASSLAFGAFF

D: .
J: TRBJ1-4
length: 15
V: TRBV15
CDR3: CATNRALGAGEKLFF

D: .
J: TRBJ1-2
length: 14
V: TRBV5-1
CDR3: CASRIGPTNYGYTF

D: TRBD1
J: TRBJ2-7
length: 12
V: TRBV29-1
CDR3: CSALGQRYEQYF

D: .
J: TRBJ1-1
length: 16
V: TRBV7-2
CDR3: CASSSTRAYAGAGAFF

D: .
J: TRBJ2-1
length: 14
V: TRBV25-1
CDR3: CASSGGKEASEQFF

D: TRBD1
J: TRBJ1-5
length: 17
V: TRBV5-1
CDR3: CASSPGTGVYSNQPQHF

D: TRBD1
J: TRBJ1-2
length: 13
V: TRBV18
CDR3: CASSPDRGNGYTF

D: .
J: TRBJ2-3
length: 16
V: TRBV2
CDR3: CASSDSRGIGGDTQYF

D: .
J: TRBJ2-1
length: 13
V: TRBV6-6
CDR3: CASSGGRDNEQFF

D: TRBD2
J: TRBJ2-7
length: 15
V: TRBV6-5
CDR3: CASSYSGGRAYEQYF

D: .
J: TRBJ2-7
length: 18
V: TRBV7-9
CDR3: CASSSSPTALLSSYEQYF

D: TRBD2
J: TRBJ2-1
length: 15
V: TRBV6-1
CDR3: CASSEGGLVYNEQFF

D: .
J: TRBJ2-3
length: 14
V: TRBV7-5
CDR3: CASSADTDTDTQYF

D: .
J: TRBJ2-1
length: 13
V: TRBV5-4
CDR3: CASSLPPADQQFF

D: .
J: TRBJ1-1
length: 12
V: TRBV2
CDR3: CASSRDTYEAFF

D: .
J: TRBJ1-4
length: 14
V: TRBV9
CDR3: CASSADGFREKLFF

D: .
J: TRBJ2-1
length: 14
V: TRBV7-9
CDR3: CASNSHGRPNEQFF